This T cell receptor (beta chain) originates from a study of T-cell reconstitution after alpha-beta-depleted transplantation in children. General observations from the study: It was reported that alpha-beta T cells came from several hundred expanded graft clones (about two months after transplant).

This clonotype has more than one count but fewer than ten. Its target is unknown. The CDR3 is made up of 16 amino acids. Trimming cost V 3 bases and J 3 bases; bases outside gene matches: 8. Germline V lookup: CDR1 LNHDA, CDR2 SQIVND (reference sequence). For TCRbeta, the library was prepared with unique molecular identifiers. Using its own MiXCR run on the PCR reads, TCRdb lists one record per CDR3 protein. The sample has around 300,000 distinct CDR3 sequences, roughly 21% seen once. Source: PBMCs, mostly from graft donor cells, taken 180 days after TCRalphabeta/CD19-depleted stem cell transplant. V usage is TRBV19 and J usage is TRBJ2-7; TRBD2 matches 10 bases. The TCR comes from a male patient aged 10-17 years who had a stem cell transplant for acute lymphoblastic leukemia, so the T cells may come from the graft donor. CDR3 in amino acids: CASSMSASGRVYEQYF. CDR3 DNA sequence: TGTGCCAGTAGTATGTCGGCTAGCGGGAGAGTCTACGAGCAGTACTTC.